Below, 7 T cell receptor beta chains from the same sample are listed, as sequenced in a study of T cell repertoires in cytomegalovirus infection. Antigens of these TCRs are unknown. TCRdb analysed the reads with MiXCR anew, one entry per CDR3 protein. The sample records hundreds of thousands of distinct CDR3 sequences, roughly a third being singletons. The sequencing here drew on cultured PBMCs, taken from culture after CMV antigen stimulation. Source of these receptors: a human donor in good health (CMV status not recorded). Some clones in this sample may be carry-over from other donors' samples.

This clonotype was counted at least ten times. The CDR3 protein is CATSGYGSPNEQFF. The CDR3 nucleotides are TGTGCCACCAGTGGGTACGGATCGCCCAATGAGCAGTTCTTC. The rearrangement links TRBV24-1 to TRBJ2-1; D unresolved. The CDR3 is made up of 14 amino acids. The germline V and J ends were trimmed by 5 bases and 6 bases, with 13 bases remaining between them. The germline V gene has CDR1 KGHDR and CDR2 SFDVKD.

The chain uses TRBV10-3 and TRBJ2-7; 7 bases are shared with TRBD2. Germline-derived CDR1 and CDR2 are ENHRY and SYGVKD. With V trimmed by 9 bases and J by 3 bases, 20 bases remained unmatched. This CDR3 spans 17 amino acids. The CDR3 loop is CAIASGSGAPRGYEQYF. In DNA, the CDR3 is TGTGCCATTGCATCGGGGAGCGGGGCCCCTCGGGGCTACGAGCAGTACTTC.

A few counts support this clonotype. V is TRBV27 and J is TRBJ1-1; perhaps TRBD1 as D (5 bases). The germline V gene encodes CDR1 MNHEY and CDR2 SMNVEV (reference sequence). Trimming stripped 5 bases from V and 6 bases from J, with 16 bases between. The CDR3 loop spans 14 amino acids. CDR3 sequence reads: CASSPGTRGAEAFF. The CDR3 coding sequence is TGTGCCAGCAGTCCTGGGACGCGGGGCGCTGAAGCTTTCTTT.

This clonotype was counted only a few times. The chain recombines TRBV12-3 or TRBV12-4 with TRBJ2-3; 7 bases agree with TRBD2. J was trimmed by 4 bases and V by 6 bases; bases with no gene match: 10. The CDR3 is 15 amino acids. In DNA, the CDR3 is TGTGCCAGCAGCATTCCCAGGGCGGGAGCAGATACGCAGTATTTT. This gives the protein CASSIPRAGADTQYF.

In its sample, this clonotype was seen many times. J is TRBJ2-5 and V is TRBV7-2, with 9 nucleotides matching TRBD2. CDR1 and CDR2 (germline): SGHTA, FQGNSA. Germline trimming cut 0 bases from V and 2 bases from J; bases unmatched to any gene: 4. This CDR3 contains 16 residues. CDR3 protein: CASSLARLAGQETQYF. In DNA form, the CDR3 reads TGTGCCAGCAGCTTAGCGCGGCTAGCGGGGCAAGAGACCCAGTACTTC.

The chain recombines TRBV20-1 with TRBJ1-5, with D possibly TRBD1 on 5 matching bases. V was pared by 0 bases and J by 5 bases, with 17 bases between. The germline CDR1 and CDR2 sequences are DFQATT and SNEGSKA (reference sequence). The CDR3 sequence is 16 residues long. The CDR3 is CSARDHDGGIDQPQHF. The CDR3 bases are TGCAGTGCTAGAGATCATGATGGGGGGATTGATCAGCCCCAGCATTTT.

J is TRBJ1-5 and V is TRBV6-1, with D tentatively TRBD1 (5 bases). This CDR3 has 15 residues. In germline, CDR1 is MNHNS, CDR2 SASEGT. Trimming shortened V by 2 bases and J by 4 bases, and 12 bases separated the two germline ends. Written as DNA, the CDR3 is TGTGCCAGCAGTGAACGACAGATTCCTAATCAGCCCCAGCATTTT. Protein sequence: CASSERQIPNQPQHF.